These 28 T cell receptor beta chains share one sample of origin, sequenced in a study of cytotoxic CD8 clonotypes in ibrutinib-treated CLL. TCRdb keeps only in-frame clones here, not all; method: immunoSEQ multiplex PCR. The table includes about 160,000 clones, about four fifths detected once. This specimen was PBMCs, taken after 12 months of ibrutinib treatment. All receptors come from a human donor with chronic lymphocytic leukemia.

The J gene is TRBJ2-1, the V gene TRBV29-1; D ambiguous. Germline V lookup: CDR1 SQVTM, CDR2 ANQGSEA. The CDR3 covers 15 residues. The V end was cut by 6 bases, the J end by 1 base, with 16 bases between. The CDR3 coding sequence is TGCAGCGTGAGAGCAAACCTCGATTCCTACAATGAGCAGTTCTTC. As protein: CSVRANLDSYNEQFF.

The J gene is TRBJ2-7, the V gene TRBV7-9; 9 nucleotides match TRBD1. The germline V gene encodes CDR1 SEHNR and CDR2 FQNEAQ (reference sequence). CDR3 length: 15 amino acids. Trimming removed 5 bases from V and 4 bases from J; junction bases left unmatched: 9. CDR3 region: CASSERTGVWYEQYF. The CDR3 DNA reads TGTGCCAGCAGCGAGAGGACAGGGGTATGGTACGAGCAGTACTTC.

This clone was counted only a few times. The chain is built from TRBV7-3 and TRBJ2-3, with a tentative D call TRBD1 (6 bases). The CDR3 contains 13 residues. Germline lookup yields CDR1 SGHTA and CDR2 FQGTGA. Trimming stripped 4 bases from V and 8 bases from J, with 13 bases between. CDR3 protein: CASSSQQGSTQYF. The CDR3 nucleotides read TGTGCCAGCAGCTCACAACAGGGCTCTACGCAGTATTTT. Complete variable domain (other parts from reference TRBV7-3 and TRBJ2-3): GAGVSQTPSNKVTEKGKYVELRCDPISGHTALYWYRQSLGQGPEFLIYFQGTGAADDSGLPNDRFFAVRPEGSVSTLKIQRTERGDSAVYLCASSSQQGSTQYFGPGTRLTVL.

This chain uses TRBV10-3 with TRBJ2-5; 7 bases are a match to TRBD2. Unmatched junction bases numbered 9, after V lost 8 bases and J lost 3 bases. This CDR3 contains 14 residues. CDR1 is ENHRY, CDR2 SYGVKD, per germline. Here the CDR3 DNA reads TGTGCCATCCGCGGGAGAGGTCAGGAAGAGACCCAGTACTTC. As protein: CAIRGRGQEETQYF.

The chain is built from TRBV4-2 and TRBJ1-2; D might be TRBD1 (5 bases). CDR1 and CDR2 from the germline V gene are LGHNA and YNFKEQ. Trimming shortened V by 5 bases and J by 6 bases, and 16 bases separated the two germline ends. The CDR3 covers 14 residues. This chain's CDR3 is CASSLDSGVDGYTF. Here the CDR3 DNA reads TGTGCCAGCAGCTTAGACAGTGGTGTCGATGGCTACACCTTC.

The chain couples TRBV5-8 to TRBJ1-5; weak D call: TRBD1 (6 bases). The V gene lost 4 bases and the J gene lost 4 bases, with 12 bases spanning the gap. The CDR3 length is 14 residues. CDR1 and CDR2 from the germline V gene are SGHTS and YDEGEE. This chain's CDR3 is CASSRRGGNQPQHF. The CDR3 nucleotides read TGTGCCAGCAGCAGGCGAGGGGGGAATCAGCCCCAGCATTTT.

The rearrangement links TRBV7-2 to TRBJ1-4; D may be TRBD1 (6 bases). The CDR3 loop spans 14 amino acids. Trimming left V 5 bases short and J 8 bases short, with 15 bases between. Germline V CDR1 and CDR2: SGHTA, FQGNSA. Here the CDR3 reads CASSLQGPGEKLFF. CDR3 DNA: TGTGCCAGCAGCCTCCAGGGGCCGGGGGAAAAACTGTTTTTT.

V usage is TRBV27 and J usage is TRBJ2-3; 9 nucleotides line up with TRBD2. The V and J ends lost 5 bases and 0 bases, in that order; junction bases with no gene match: 6. The CDR3 extends over 16 amino acids. The V gene's germline CDR1 is MNHEY and CDR2 SMNVEV (reference sequence). Here the CDR3 DNA reads TGTGCCAGCAGTCTAAGACTAGCGGCAAGCACAGATACGCAGTATTTT. It yields the protein CASSLRLAASTDTQYF.

The chain carries TRBV4-3 and TRBJ1-3, with D tentatively TRBD1 (5 bases). The ends were cut back, 1 base at V and 1 base at J, with 8 bases in the middle. The CDR3 sequence is 15 residues long. The germline gives CDR1 LGHNA, CDR2 YSLEER. CDR3 DNA: TGCGCCAGCAGCCAAGGACAGACATCTGGAAACACCATATATTTT. Its translation is CASSQGQTSGNTIYF.

The rearrangement links TRBV6-4 to TRBJ2-2, with TRBD1 as a possible D gene (6 bases). Trimming shortened V by 3 bases and J by 4 bases, and 9 bases separated the two germline ends. Germline CDR1 reads MRHNA; CDR2 reads SNTAGT. This CDR3 spans 14 amino acids. The CDR3 is CASSEQGSTGELFF. CDR3 nucleotides: TGTGCCAGCAGTGAACAGGGATCCACCGGGGAGCTGTTTTTT.

In DNA, the CDR3 is TGTGCCAGCAGCTCAGGGACGCGACCGAACACCGGGGAGCTGTTTTTT. Its translation: CASSSGTRPNTGELFF. This chain connects TRBV5-4 to TRBJ2-2, with D tentatively TRBD1 or TRBD2 (5 bases each). The V end was cut by 3 bases, the J end by 0 bases, with 12 bases between. Germline lookup yields CDR1 SGHNT and CDR2 YYREEE (reference sequence). This CDR3 spans 16 amino acids.

This chain links TRBV29-1 with TRBJ2-7; no reliable D call. Trimming took off 4 bases at V and 0 bases at J, with 10 bases between the two ends. This CDR3 has 13 amino acids. The germline gives CDR1 SQVTM, CDR2 ANQGSEA. The CDR3 DNA reads as TGCAGCGTTGGAGGACCGTCCTCCTACGAGCAGTACTTC. Amino acids: CSVGGPSSYEQYF.

The chain couples TRBV6-1 to TRBJ1-3; the match to TRBD1 covers 7 bases. V was clipped by 6 bases and J by 3 bases; unmatched bases: 5. In germline, CDR1 is MNHNS, CDR2 SASEGT. The CDR3 runs to 14 residues. CDR3 sequence reads: CASRETGRGNTIYF. DNA for the CDR3: TGTGCCAGCAGAGAGACAGGGCGTGGAAACACCATATATTTT.

This chain uses TRBV5-4 with TRBJ2-2; 8 bases agree with TRBD2. The CDR3 has 15 residues. Germline V gives CDR1 SGHNT, CDR2 YYREEE (reference sequence). The V gene end was trimmed by 1 base and the J gene end by 3 bases; junction bases not matched to a gene: 2. The chain's CDR3 is CASSLTGGYTGELFF. In nucleotides, the CDR3 is TGTGCCAGCAGCTTGACGGGAGGGTACACCGGGGAGCTGTTTTTT.

This sequence joins TRBV28 and TRBJ1-1, with D perhaps TRBD1 (6 bases). Per germline, CDR1 MDHEN and CDR2 SYDVKM. The ends were cut back, 7 bases at V and 8 bases at J, with 17 bases in the middle. This CDR3 contains 13 residues. CDR3 bases: TGTGCCAGCATTACCACAGGGAAGGGAGAAGCTTTCTTT. As protein: CASITTGKGEAFF.

The chain uses TRBV12-5 and TRBJ2-2, with D unresolved. The CDR3 extends over 16 amino acids. V lost 2 bases and J 1 base, leaving 11 bases between the germline ends. Germline V gene lookup returns CDR1 LGHNT and CDR2 FRNRAP. This CDR3 reads CASGLTLTMNTGELFF. CDR3 bases: TGTGCTAGTGGTTTGACGCTAACCATGAACACCGGGGAGCTGTTTTTT. The variable domain in full, completed from reference TRBV12-5 and TRBJ2-2, reads DARVTQTPRHKVTEMGQEVTMRCQPILGHNTVFWYRQTMMQGLELLAYFRNRAPLDDSGMPKDRFSAEMPDATLATLKIQPSEPRDSAVYFCASGLTLTMNTGELFFGEGSRLTVL.

In its sample, this clone was seen once. V gene TRBV4-3 combines with J gene TRBJ1-2; TRBD1 agrees at 8 bases. The germline CDR1 and CDR2 sequences are LGHNA and YSLEER. The CDR3 runs to 16 residues. The V and J ends lost 1 base and 6 bases, in that order; junction bases with no gene match: 10. This CDR3 is CASSQVLRQGINGYTF. The CDR3 nucleotides read TGCGCCAGCAGCCAAGTATTGAGACAGGGGATTAATGGCTACACCTTC.

The chain combines TRBV15 with TRBJ2-1; D uncertain. The CDR3 length is 13 residues. Trimming took off 4 bases at V and 0 bases at J, with 4 bases between the two ends. The germline V gene has CDR1 LNHNV and CDR2 YYDKDF (reference sequence). CDR3 DNA: TGTGCCACCAGCAAGGGCTCCTACAATGAGCAGTTCTTC. Its protein product is CATSKGSYNEQFF.

The CDR3 loop reads CASSYSSRSSYEQYF. In nucleotides, the CDR3 is TGTGCCAGCAGTTACTCATCGCGTAGCAGCTACGAGCAGTACTTC. The V and J genes are TRBV6-5 and TRBJ2-7; D remains ambiguous. The CDR3 runs 15 residues. The germline V and J ends were trimmed by 0 bases and 3 bases, with 12 bases remaining between them. Germline CDR1 MNHEY, CDR2 SVGAGI.

In this sample, this clone turned up many times. Other nucleotide sequences in the sample specify the same CDR3. The rearrangement links TRBV9 to TRBJ2-6, with no clear D. CDR1 is SGDLS, CDR2 YYNGEE, per germline. With 0 bases removed from V and 1 base from J, the gap between germline ends came to 5 bases. The CDR3 has 15 amino acids. The CDR3 loop reads CASSVEGSGANVLTF. CDR3 in DNA: TGTGCCAGCAGCGTAGAGGGTTCTGGGGCCAACGTCCTGACTTTC.

This chain's CDR3 is CSVEGAGGPEQYF. CDR3 nucleotides: TGCAGCGTTGAGGGAGCGGGAGGCCCCGAGCAGTACTTC. This chain joins TRBV29-1 and TRBJ2-7; 9 bases map to TRBD2. CDR1 and CDR2 from the germline V gene are SQVTM and ANQGSEA. CDR3 length equals 13 residues. V shed 3 bases and J 6 bases; nucleotides not matched to a gene: 6.

This sequence joins TRBV6-6 and TRBJ2-7, with TRBD1 matching 9 bases. J gave up 3 bases and V 7 bases, and 4 bases lay outside the gene matches. CDR1 is MNHNY and CDR2 is SVGAGI in the germline V gene (reference sequence). This CDR3 region has 13 residues. This CDR3 is CASKRGQGYEQYF. The CDR3 nucleotides are TGTGCCAGCAAACGGGGACAGGGCTACGAGCAGTACTTC.

The count of this clone is one. The chain combines TRBV11-2 with TRBJ2-7; D is ambiguous. The CDR3 covers 11 residues. Deletions cut 5 bases from V and 3 bases from J, with 5 bases between. Germline CDR1 is SGHAT and CDR2 is FQNNGV. The CDR3 nucleotides read TGTGCCAGCAGCCCGCTCTACGAGCAGTACTTC. It translates to CASSPLYEQYF.

The chain is built from TRBV30 and TRBJ2-7; TRBD1 matches 10 bases. V dropped 5 bases and J dropped 9; count of bases not matched to a gene: 4. Germline CDR1 is GTSNPN and CDR2 is SVGIG (reference sequence). The CDR3 runs to 11 residues. CDR3: CAWGTGEVQYF. The DNA for the CDR3 is TGTGCCTGGGGGACAGGGGAGGTGCAGTACTTC. Based on the CDR3 plus reference TRBV30 and TRBJ2-7, the full variable domain is SQTIHQWPATLVQPVGSPLSLECTVEGTSNPNLYWYRQAAGRGLQLLFYSVGIGQISSEVPQNLSASRPQDRQFILSSKKLLLSDSGFYLCAWGTGEVQYFGPGTRLTVT.

V usage is TRBV28 and J usage is TRBJ2-4, with a weak D call TRBD2 (5 bases). Trimming cost V 5 bases and J 6 bases, with 14 bases left between them. The germline gives CDR1 MDHEN, CDR2 SYDVKM. There are 14 residues in the CDR3. The CDR3 sequence is CASSLSGSGNIQYF. The DNA of the CDR3 is TGTGCCAGCAGTCTCTCGGGATCAGGAAACATTCAGTACTTC.

This clone has ten or more counts. The V call is TRBV7-9, the J call TRBJ2-3; 9 nucleotides align to TRBD1. CDR1 is SEHNR, CDR2 FQNEAQ, per germline (reference sequence). Germline trimming cut 5 bases from V and 2 bases from J; bases unmatched to any gene: 8. This CDR3 is built from 16 residues. The CDR3 DNA reads TGTGCCAGCAGCAGAGCCGGGACAGGGACCACAGATACGCAGTATTTT. It translates to CASSRAGTGTTDTQYF.

A few counts support this clone. Other DNA sequences in this sample translate to the same CDR3. The chain has TRBV28 and TRBJ1-2, with D uncertain. The CDR3 has 12 residues. Looked up from germline, CDR1 is MDHEN and CDR2 is SYDVKM. Trimming took off 6 bases at V and 0 bases at J, with 5 bases between the two ends. The CDR3 DNA sequence: TGTGCCAGCAGGTTGACTAACTATGGCTACACCTTC. Protein sequence: CASRLTNYGYTF.

The chain employs TRBV21-1 and TRBJ1-3; the table's D gene call, TRBD1, was not cross checked with the DNA. TRBV21-1 is reported as a pseudogene. This CDR3 is 13 amino acids long. The CDR3 DNA follows: TGTGAAATTCAGGGGGCCTCTGGAAACACCATATATTTT. It specifies CEIQGASGNTIYF.